Each of the 27 T cell receptor beta chains below was sequenced from the same sample in a study of regulatory T cells in long-lasting Graves disease. Building the TCR beta libraries relied on iRepertoire HTBI primers, and CDR3 regions underwent Arm-PCR. MiXCR, run by TCRdb on the multiplex PCR reads, gives a single entry per CDR3 protein. The table lists about 540,000 distinct CDR3 sequences, approximately 13% of them singletons. Time point defined: newly diagnosed GD, antithyroid drugs for less than 3 months. After RNA was extracted from PBMCs, the TCR library was made from it. These data also featured in a second study, about T cells in Graves' hyperthyroidism and ophthalmopathy.

The sample in question was peripheral blood mononuclear cells (PBMCs), obtained at new diagnosis, from a patient treated with antithyroid drugs. The receptors originated from a man younger than 45 with Graves disease.

This clonotype was seen many times. This chain uses TRBV24-1 with TRBJ2-1; 9 bases are shared with TRBD2. The CDR3 spans 19 residues. Germline CDR1 and CDR2: KGHDR and SFDVKD. V lost 4 bases to trimming and J lost 2 bases; unmatched junction nucleotides: 14. CDR3 DNA sequence: TGTGCCACCAGTGAAGTTTTCGGGGCTAGCGGGAACCCCTACAATGAGCAGTTCTTC. As protein: CATSEVFGASGNPYNEQFF.

There are many counts of this clonotype. The gene calls are TRBV30 and TRBJ2-7, with 9 nucleotides matching TRBD2. This CDR3 region has 16 residues. CDR1 and CDR2 (germline): GTSNPN, SVGIG (reference sequence). J gave up 3 bases and V 2 bases, and 11 bases lay outside the gene matches. CDR3 protein: CAWSRGSSGMVYEQYF. The CDR3 DNA reads TGTGCCTGGAGTAGGGGATCTAGCGGGATGGTCTACGAGCAGTACTTC.

In this sample, this clonotype turned up many times. The chain employs TRBV15 and TRBJ2-1; no definite D call. Germline V gene lookup returns CDR1 LNHNV and CDR2 YYDKDF (reference sequence). Trimming removed 8 bases from V and 0 bases from J, with 14 bases in between. The CDR3 is 15 residues long. The CDR3: CATFKERGSYNEQFF. CDR3 bases: TGTGCCACCTTTAAAGAACGTGGCTCCTACAATGAGCAGTTCTTC.

This clonotype has ten or more counts. The rearrangement uses TRBV28 and TRBJ2-5, with D perhaps being TRBD1 or TRBD2 (5 bases each). The CDR3 spans 16 residues. CDR1 is MDHEN, CDR2 SYDVKM, per germline. Trimming removed 5 bases from V and 5 bases from J, with 21 bases in between. The CDR3, as DNA: TGTGCCAGCAGTCCTCCTCGGACGGGGCGGTGGGAGACCCAGTACTTC. Translating gives CASSPPRTGRWETQYF.

This clonotype was seen more than once but under ten times. At one end, the junction sequence differs from germline, possibly due to a read error. The rearrangement uses TRBV5-1 and TRBJ1-1; no reliable D call. Germline loops: CDR1 SGHRS, CDR2 YFSETQ. The CDR3 length is 15 residues. As DNA, the CDR3 is TGCGCCAGCAGCTTGGAGGAGGCCGGATCCTTTGAAGCTCTCTTT. This sequence encodes CASSLEEAGSFEALF. The full variable domain, in which reference TRBV5-1 and TRBJ1-1 provide the parts outside the CDR3, is KAGVTQTPRYLIKTRGQQVTLSCSPISGHRSVSWYQQTPGQGLQFLFEYFSETQRNKGNFPGRFSGRQFSNSRSEMNVSTLELGDSALYLCASSLEEAGSFEALFGQGTRLTVV.

This clonotype has more than one count but fewer than ten. This chain joins TRBV30 and TRBJ2-2, with a weak D call TRBD1 (6 bases). CDR1 GTSNPN and CDR2 SVGIG come from the germline V gene (reference sequence). The CDR3 runs 12 residues. The CDR3 DNA follows: TGTGCTGGAACAGGGCCGACCGGGGAGCTGTTTTTT. Amino acid sequence: CAGTGPTGELFF.

Only one count was recorded for this clonotype. Only one base separates this from a far larger clonotype, so it likely reflects a read error. The chain joins TRBV5-1 to TRBJ2-5; 8 bases are a match to TRBD1. The J call may not be correct, given that the DNA end is closer to TRBJ2-1. The germline V gene encodes CDR1 SGHRS and CDR2 YFSETQ. This CDR3 has 15 residues. The CDR3 sequence is CASSSDLGQALEQFF. CDR3 nucleotides: TGCGCCAGCAGCTCGGACTTGGGACAGGCCCTGGAGCAGTTCTTC.

This clonotype was observed at least ten times. The chain is built from TRBV27 and TRBJ2-1; 10 positions agree with TRBD1. The germline CDR1 and CDR2 sequences are MNHEY and SMNVEV (reference sequence). The CDR3 is 15 residues long. After removal of 7 bases from V and 7 bases from J, the junction contained 10 bases not matched to a gene. In nucleotides, the CDR3 is TGTGCCAGCACCGGGAGACAGGGGGCACGGAATGAGCAGTTCTTC. Translated: CASTGRQGARNEQFF.

This clonotype has a handful of counts. The chain carries TRBV13 and TRBJ1-1; 9 bases agree with TRBD1. The V gene's germline CDR1 is PRHDT and CDR2 FYEKMQ (reference sequence). Unmatched junction bases numbered 10, after V lost 5 bases and J lost 6 bases. The CDR3 contains 15 residues. As DNA, the CDR3 is TGTGCCAGCAGCGCAACAGGGGGCCAAGGGCCTGAAGCTTTCTTT. Residues: CASSATGGQGPEAFF.

This clonotype was counted between two and nine times. V is TRBV20-1 and J is TRBJ2-3; D remains ambiguous. The V gene's germline CDR1 is DFQATT and CDR2 SNEGSKA (reference sequence). This CDR3 comprises 14 residues. V was trimmed by 3 bases and J by 6 bases, leaving 16 bases between them. CDR3 sequence reads: CSARRRALGDTQYF. In DNA form, the CDR3 reads TGCAGTGCTAGGAGAAGAGCGCTAGGGGATACGCAGTATTTT.

This clonotype was detected many times. The CDR3 is CSARGRQGHNSPLHF. The CDR3 nucleotides read TGCAGTGCTAGAGGCCGACAGGGTCATAATTCACCCCTCCACTTT. The chain recombines TRBV20-1 with TRBJ1-6; 7 positions agree with TRBD1. The CDR3 has 15 residues. With 1 base clipped from V and 5 bases from J, the junction kept 5 bases outside the gene matches. Germline CDR1 is DFQATT and CDR2 is SNEGSKA (reference sequence).

The chain employs TRBV14 and TRBJ1-2; 9 nucleotides agree with TRBD1. Germline CDR1 reads SGHDN; CDR2 reads FVKESK. CDR3 length equals 14 residues. The ends lost 1 base at V and 8 bases at J; junction bases unmatched: 5. The DNA for the CDR3 is TGTGCCAGCAGCCAAGCCCGGACAGGGGTCGGCTACACCTTC. Residues: CASSQARTGVGYTF. The full variable domain, completed using reference TRBV14 and TRBJ1-2, is EAGVTQFPSHSVIEKGQTVTLRCDPISGHDNLYWYRRVMGKEIKFLLHFVKESKQDESGMPNNRFLAERTGGTYSTLKVQPAELEDSGVYFCASSQARTGVGYTFGSGTRLTVV.

At least ten counts were recorded for this clonotype. The chain carries TRBV13 and TRBJ2-7, with 8 bases matching TRBD1. Trimming cost V 8 bases and J 6 bases; bases outside gene matches: 9. CDR3 size: 13 residues. Germline V gene lookup returns CDR1 PRHDT and CDR2 FYEKMQ (reference sequence). The CDR3, as DNA: TGTGCCAGCCGGACAGGGAGTGGGTTCGAGCAGTACTTC. It is translated as CASRTGSGFEQYF.

Ten or more counts support this clonotype. The chain links TRBV5-1 to TRBJ1-1; D possibly corresponds to TRBD1 (5 bases). The CDR3 sequence is 16 residues long. Germline CDR1 is SGHRS and CDR2 is YFSETQ. Between the trimmed V and J ends, which lost 2 bases and 6 bases, there was a span of 20 bases. The CDR3 sequence: CASSFSQRQSQAEAFF. Here the CDR3 DNA reads TGCGCCAGCAGCTTCTCGCAACGACAGAGCCAGGCTGAAGCTTTCTTT.

This chain uses TRBV5-5 with TRBJ1-4; no reliable D call. This CDR3 comprises 15 residues. CDR1 is SGHKS, CDR2 YYEKEE, per germline (reference sequence). Trimming pared 0 bases from V and 6 bases from J, leaving 12 bases between. The CDR3 DNA reads as TGTGCCAGCAGCTTGGGCCGAGGTTCCGATGAAAAACTGTTTTTT. This sequence encodes CASSLGRGSDEKLFF.

Only one count was recorded for this clonotype. J is TRBJ2-1 and V is TRBV7-3, with 7 bases matching TRBD1. In germline, CDR1 is SGHTA, CDR2 FQGTGA. This CDR3 spans 12 amino acids. This chain's CDR3 is CDTSPVRDRMFF. Written as DNA, the CDR3 is TGTGACACTTCTCCGGTTCGGGACAGAATGTTCTTC.

Details on this clonotype: A much larger clone is a single base away; this may be a read error. The chain recombines TRBV20-1 with TRBJ1-4; D remains ambiguous. The CDR3 is 13 residues long. Germline V gene sequence: CDR1 DFQATT, CDR2 SNEGSKA (reference sequence). Trimming removed 3 bases from V and 6 bases from J, with 11 bases in between. The CDR3 DNA reads as TGCAGTGCTAGGGCGGGGAGGGATGAAAAACTGTTTTTT. Translation gives CSARAGRDEKLFF.

This clonotype was seen many times. This sequence joins TRBV7-9 and TRBJ2-1, with 12 bases that match TRBD2. This CDR3 region has 13 residues. The germline V gene encodes CDR1 SEHNR and CDR2 FQNEAQ (reference sequence). Trimming removed 11 bases from V and 13 bases from J; junction bases left unmatched: 12. The CDR3 sequence is CACLTSGSPNQFF. The CDR3 DNA is TGTGCCTGCTTGACTAGCGGGAGTCCCAATCAGTTCTTC.

This clonotype was counted ten times or more. The chain uses TRBV6-2 or TRBV6-3 and TRBJ2-7, with 7 bases identical to TRBD2. With 5 bases clipped from V and 2 bases from J, the junction kept 9 bases outside the gene matches. CDR1 MNHEY and CDR2 SVGEGT come from the germline V gene. The CDR3 is 15 amino acids. The CDR3 sequence: CASSPKAGKTYEQYF. CDR3 nucleotide sequence: TGTGCCAGCAGTCCTAAAGCGGGAAAAACCTACGAGCAGTACTTC.

This clonotype showed up many times. V usage is TRBV29-1 and J usage is TRBJ2-3, with D perhaps TRBD2 (5 bases). The CDR3 sequence is 14 residues long. CDR1 is SQVTM and CDR2 is ANQGSEA in the germline V gene. Trimming took 3 bases from V and 0 from J, leaving 10 bases between them. The CDR3 coding sequence is TGCAGCGTTGAGGGAGCGACTAGCACAGATACGCAGTATTTT. It yields the protein CSVEGATSTDTQYF.

This clonotype was seen at least ten times. The chain links TRBV3-1 to TRBJ1-5, with 8 positions matching TRBD1. V was clipped by 0 bases and J by 7 bases; unmatched bases: 2. Germline V gene lookup returns CDR1 LGHDT and CDR2 YNNKEL (reference sequence). The CDR3 loop spans 14 amino acids. The CDR3 loop reads CASSQDNRGQPQHF. The DNA for the CDR3 is TGTGCCAGCAGCCAAGATAACAGGGGGCAGCCCCAGCATTTT.

This chain connects TRBV25-1 to TRBJ1-5, with D unclear. Germline V gene sequence: CDR1 MGHDK, CDR2 SYGVNS. The CDR3 is 13 residues long. V lost 6 bases, J lost 3 bases, and 9 bases lay in between. CDR3 residues: CASRGRINQPQHF. Here the CDR3 DNA reads TGTGCCAGCAGAGGCAGGATCAATCAGCCCCAGCATTTT. Variable domain in full (rest from reference TRBV25-1 and TRBJ1-5): EADIYQTPRYLVIGTGKKITLECSQTMGHDKMYWYQQDPGMELHLIHYSYGVNSTEKGDLSSESTVSRIRTEHFPLTLESARPSHTSQYLCASRGRINQPQHFGDGTRLSIL.

This clonotype was found many times. The chain employs TRBV7-2 and TRBJ1-2; a weak D match, TRBD1 (6 bases). Germline loops: CDR1 SGHTA, CDR2 FQGNSA. CDR3 length: 13 residues. V lost 4 bases to trimming and J lost 7 bases, with 13 bases between them. The DNA of the CDR3 is TGTGCCAGCAGCTCCGGGACATTCTCTGGCTACACCTTC. Translated, it gives CASSSGTFSGYTF. Looking up the rest from reference TRBV7-2 and TRBJ1-2 gives the full variable domain: GAGVSQSPSNKVTEKGKDVELRCDPISGHTALYWYRQSLGQGLEFLIYFQGNSAPDKSGLPSDRFSAERTGGSVSTLTIQRTQQEDSAVYLCASSSGTFSGYTFGSGTRLTVV.

At least ten counts were recorded for this clonotype. The chain employs TRBV6-2 or TRBV6-3 and TRBJ2-1, with 14 bases identical to TRBD2. CDR3 length equals 15 residues. The V gene's germline CDR1 is MNHEY and CDR2 SVGEGT. The junction had 5 bases not matched to a gene; V was cut back by 4 bases and J by 9 bases. The CDR3, as DNA: TGTGCCAGCAGTTTGCGACTAGCGGGAGGGTCTGAGCAGTTCTTC. Amino acid sequence: CASSLRLAGGSEQFF.

There are many counts of this clonotype. This sequence joins TRBV7-2 and TRBJ2-7, with 9 bases aligning to TRBD2. Germline V CDR1 and CDR2: SGHTA, FQGNSA. The V and J ends lost 5 bases and 4 bases, in that order; junction bases with no gene match: 6. This CDR3 is built from 14 residues. The CDR3: CASSRLAGNYEQYF. In nucleotides, the CDR3 is TGTGCCAGCAGCCGCCTAGCGGGAAATTACGAGCAGTACTTC. The complete variable domain, with remaining parts taken from reference TRBV7-2 and TRBJ2-7, reads GAGVSQSPSNKVTEKGKDVELRCDPISGHTALYWYRQSLGQGLEFLIYFQGNSAPDKSGLPSDRFSAERTGGSVSTLTIQRTQQEDSAVYLCASSRLAGNYEQYFGPGTRLTVT.

This clonotype was seen a handful of times. The V and J genes are TRBV7-9 and TRBJ1-5; D is perhaps TRBD1 (6 bases). CDR1 is SEHNR, CDR2 FQNEAQ, per germline (reference sequence). CDR3 length: 14 amino acids. V was shortened by 3 bases and J by 2 bases, with 8 bases between the two germline ends. In DNA form, the CDR3 reads TGTGCCAGCAGCTTCTACAGGGGCAATCAGCCCCAGCATTTT. This gives the protein CASSFYRGNQPQHF.

The sample holds a few counts of this clonotype. The J gene is TRBJ2-2, the V gene TRBV2; TRBD2 is a possible D gene (5 bases). This CDR3 is 15 amino acids long. The V end lost 6 bases, the J end lost 6 bases, and 17 bases lay between the germline ends. Germline loops: CDR1 SNHLY, CDR2 FYNNEI. This CDR3 reads CASSLGLPRAGELFF. DNA of the CDR3: TGTGCCAGCAGCCTAGGACTCCCCCGGGCCGGGGAGCTGTTTTTT.